This entry lists 26 T cell receptor beta chains sequenced from one sample in a study of cytomegalovirus exposure and HLA in healthy donors. It was with 60 Vbeta and 13 Jbeta primers that the PCR ran. Clones were read by immunoSEQ multiplex PCR, and TCRdb kept only the in-frame ones, dropping some. The sample holds 75,000 to 90,000 clones, approximately 74% seen once. The specimen was PBMCs. These receptor sequences come from a man aged 25-45 years in good health and CMV-seropositive.

The chain is built from TRBV18 and TRBJ2-7; D is ambiguous. The CDR3 length is 14 residues. Trimming shortened V by 6 bases and J by 1 base, and 13 bases separated the two germline ends. Per germline, CDR1 KGHSH and CDR2 LQKENI. The CDR3 is CASSLTEISYEQYF. CDR3 DNA sequence: TGTGCCAGCTCTCTAACAGAAATTTCCTACGAGCAGTACTTC. Filled out from reference TRBV18 and TRBJ2-7, the complete variable domain reads NAGVMQNPRHLVRRRGQEARLRCSPMKGHSHVYWYRQLPEEGLKFMVYLQKENIIDESGMPKERFSAEFPKEGPSILRIQQVVRGDSAAYFCASSLTEISYEQYFGPGTRLTVT.

V usage is TRBV9 and J usage is TRBJ1-2, with D possibly matching TRBD1 (5 bases). Deletions cut 3 bases from V and 8 bases from J, with 14 bases between. The germline V gene encodes CDR1 SGDLS and CDR2 YYNGEE. The CDR3 has 13 residues. The CDR3 bases are TGTGCCAGCAGCGGGTGGGGGAGGGAAGGCTACACCTTC. It specifies CASSGWGREGYTF.

The chain uses TRBV29-1 and TRBJ2-7, with D uncertain. This CDR3 is 10 amino acids long. V lost 5 bases to trimming and J lost 2 bases, with 4 bases between them. CDR1 and CDR2 from the germline V gene are SQVTM and ANQGSEA. The CDR3 sequence is CSVFTYEQYF. The CDR3 coding sequence is TGCAGCGTTTTCACCTACGAGCAGTACTTC.

This sequence joins TRBV6-1 and TRBJ2-7, with D unresolved. V was cut by 4 bases and J by 1 base, with 8 bases left in between. CDR3 length: 13 residues. Germline CDR1 MNHNS, CDR2 SASEGT. The CDR3 reads CASSARFSYEQYF. In nucleotides, the CDR3 is TGTGCCAGCAGTGCGAGGTTTTCCTACGAGCAGTACTTC.

V gene TRBV19 combines with J gene TRBJ1-2; 8 bases line up with TRBD1. CDR1 and CDR2 (germline): LNHDA, SQIVND (reference sequence). The CDR3 runs 17 residues. After removal of 3 bases from V and 3 bases from J, the junction contained 12 bases not matched to a gene. The CDR3 nucleotides read TGTGCCAGTAGTATCCCTCGGACAGGGCGGGAAGACTATGGCTACACCTTC. As protein: CASSIPRTGREDYGYTF.

The chain recombines TRBV30 with TRBJ2-3; tentatively, D is TRBD2 (5 bases). CDR1 GTSNPN and CDR2 SVGIG come from the germline V gene (reference sequence). The V end lost 4 bases, the J end lost 6 bases, and 11 bases lay between the germline ends. There are 12 residues in the CDR3. CDR3 sequence (DNA): TGTGCCTGGAAACTGAGGGCCGATACGCAGTATTTT. Protein sequence: CAWKLRADTQYF. The full variable domain, with the rest looked up from reference TRBV30 and TRBJ2-3, is SQTIHQWPATLVQPVGSPLSLECTVEGTSNPNLYWYRQAAGRGLQLLFYSVGIGQISSEVPQNLSASRPQDRQFILSSKKLLLSDSGFYLCAWKLRADTQYFGPGTRLTVL.

This clone was seen more than once but under ten times. The CDR3 bases are TGTGCCAGCAGCTTGTACGGGGGGGCGCAAGAGACCCAGTACTTC. Its translation: CASSLYGGAQETQYF. The genes are TRBV5-6 and TRBJ2-5; 8 bases align to TRBD2. CDR3 length: 15 amino acids. V dropped 1 base and J dropped 2; count of bases not matched to a gene: 4. Per germline, CDR1 SGHDT and CDR2 YYEEEE.

The chain uses TRBV4-1 and TRBJ1-5; D not resolved. CDR1 and CDR2 (germline): MGHRA, YSYEKL. The CDR3 spans 15 residues. Trimming removed 4 bases from V and 0 bases from J, with 10 bases in between. CDR3 nucleotides: TGCGCCAGCAGCCGAGGGTCCTATAGCAATCAGCCCCAGCATTTT. This codes for CASSRGSYSNQPQHF.

The chain has TRBV19 and TRBJ2-6; weak D call: TRBD2 (7 bases). Germline V gives CDR1 LNHDA, CDR2 SQIVND (reference sequence). Between the trimmed V and J ends, which lost 1 base and 2 bases, there was a span of 9 bases. The CDR3 has 16 amino acids. As DNA, the CDR3 is TGTGCCAGTAGTATAGTCGGGGGGCCTGGGGCCAACGTCCTGACTTTC. Translated, it gives CASSIVGGPGANVLTF.

The count of this clone is one. The V and J genes are TRBV6-5 and TRBJ2-5; 14 bases are shared with TRBD2. The CDR3 loop spans 15 amino acids. With 5 bases clipped from V and 4 bases from J, the junction kept 3 bases outside the gene matches. The germline gives CDR1 MNHEY, CDR2 SVGAGI. CDR3 sequence reads: CASSPGLAGAETQYF. DNA for the CDR3: TGTGCCAGCAGTCCGGGACTAGCGGGAGCAGAGACCCAGTACTTC.

This clone was observed a single time. CDR3 in DNA: TGTGCCAGCAGTTTGTGGCAGACGGGCACTGAAGCTTTCTTT. Translating gives CASSLWQTGTEAFF. The V and J genes are TRBV27 and TRBJ1-1; D gene uncertain. V was clipped by 3 bases and J by 4 bases, with 12 bases between them. Germline loops: CDR1 MNHEY, CDR2 SMNVEV (reference sequence). The CDR3 has 14 residues.

This chain joins TRBV29-1 and TRBJ1-2, with D uncertain. Per the germline V gene, CDR1 is SQVTM and CDR2 is ANQGSEA. The ends were cut back, 6 bases at V and 4 bases at J, with 12 bases in the middle. The CDR3 consists of 12 residues. The CDR3: CSVVVTSYGYTF. CDR3 bases: TGCAGCGTCGTCGTTACGAGCTATGGCTACACCTTC. Full variable domain (missing parts from reference TRBV29-1 and TRBJ1-2): SAVISQKPSRDICQRGTSLTIQCQVDSQVTMMFWYRQQPGQSLTLIATANQGSEATYESGFVIDKFPISRPNLTFSTLTVSNMSPEDSSIYLCSVVVTSYGYTFGSGTRLTVV.

The chain employs TRBV4-3 and TRBJ2-7, with D maybe TRBD2 (5 bases). Deletions cut 1 base from V and 1 base from J, with 11 bases between. The CDR3 consists of 15 residues. The V gene's germline CDR1 is LGHNA and CDR2 YSLEER. In DNA form, the CDR3 reads TGCGCCAGCAGCCAAGTTGGGGAGTCGTCCTACGAGCAGTACTTC. Protein sequence: CASSQVGESSYEQYF.

The V and J genes are TRBV5-6 and TRBJ2-3; 8 bases align to TRBD1. Germline lookup yields CDR1 SGHDT and CDR2 YYEEEE. The CDR3 extends over 16 amino acids. Trimming at V came to 4 bases and at J to 2 bases, leaving 9 bases not matched to a gene. CDR3 coding DNA: TGTGCCAGCAGCCCACGGACAGGGCAGTCCACAGATACGCAGTATTTT. It encodes CASSPRTGQSTDTQYF.

This chain links TRBV2 with TRBJ2-5, with a weak D call TRBD2 (6 bases). This CDR3 contains 15 residues. The germline V gene encodes CDR1 SNHLY and CDR2 FYNNEI. Trimming shortened V by 5 bases and J by 2 bases, and 15 bases separated the two germline ends. The CDR3 DNA sequence: TGTGCCAGCAGTAGGAGCCTAGCGAGTCAAGAGACCCAGTACTTC. It yields the protein CASSRSLASQETQYF.

The chain combines TRBV18 with TRBJ2-5; 7 bases line up with TRBD1. The CDR3 extends over 14 amino acids. CDR1 and CDR2 (germline): KGHSH, LQKENI. The J segment lost 1 base and the V segment lost 1 base, leaving 0 bases of the junction unmatched. CDR3 sequence reads: CASSPHRGQETQYF. The CDR3 nucleotides are TGTGCCAGCTCACCACACAGGGGCCAAGAGACCCAGTACTTC.

V usage is TRBV29-1 and J usage is TRBJ1-2; 7 nucleotides agree with TRBD1. CDR1 is SQVTM, CDR2 ANQGSEA, per germline. Losses at the gene ends were 6 bases for V and 3 bases for J; bases not matched to a gene: 7. CDR3 length equals 13 residues. The CDR3: CSVAGGVYYGYTF. CDR3 sequence (DNA): TGCAGCGTCGCAGGGGGTGTTTACTATGGCTACACCTTC.

This clone showed up just a few times. The rearrangement links TRBV5-6 to TRBJ1-1; D possibly corresponds to TRBD1 (5 bases). CDR1 and CDR2 (germline): SGHDT, YYEEEE. Trimming stripped 5 bases from V and 4 bases from J, with 18 bases between. The CDR3 has 15 residues. CDR3 bases: TGTGCCAGCAGAGCGGGGCCATCGGAAGGCACTGAAGCTTTCTTT. It codes for CASRAGPSEGTEAFF.

V is TRBV14 and J is TRBJ2-3, with unresolved D. Trimming removed 3 bases at V and 5 bases at J, with 6 bases between. Germline V gene data show CDR1 as SGHDN and CDR2 as FVKESK. The CDR3 is 12 residues long. For the CDR3, the DNA is TGTGCCAGCAGCCATTCTAGAGATACGCAGTATTTT. Translation gives CASSHSRDTQYF.

This chain connects TRBV27 to TRBJ2-7, with D possibly being TRBD1 (6 bases). Germline CDR1 reads MNHEY; CDR2 reads SMNVEV (reference sequence). V was clipped by 2 bases and J by 6 bases, with 11 bases between them. The CDR3 runs to 13 residues. CDR3 sequence reads: CASSLTGIREQYF. In nucleotides, the CDR3 is TGTGCCAGCAGTTTAACAGGGATACGCGAGCAGTACTTC.

This clone was detected only once. CDR3 nucleotide sequence: TGTGCCAGCAGGTTTAGCGGTTCTAGCACAGATACGCAGTATTTT. Translation gives CASRFSGSSTDTQYF. V and J are TRBV6-5 and TRBJ2-3, with D possibly being TRBD2 (6 bases). The CDR3 sequence is 15 residues long. Germline-derived CDR1 and CDR2 are MNHEY and SVGAGI. Trimming took 6 bases from V and 0 from J, leaving 13 bases between them.

The rearrangement links TRBV5-5 to TRBJ2-5, with 10 bases fitting TRBD1. Germline CDR1 SGHKS, CDR2 YYEKEE (reference sequence). V was clipped by 4 bases and J by 4 bases; unmatched bases: 4. The CDR3 sequence is 14 residues long. The CDR3 region is CASSVWTGGETQYF. Here the CDR3 DNA reads TGTGCCAGCAGCGTTTGGACAGGGGGAGAGACCCAGTACTTC.

V is TRBV5-1 and J is TRBJ2-7, with D tentatively TRBD2 (6 bases). Trimming cost V 0 bases and J 3 bases, with 10 bases left between them. Germline CDR1 is SGHRS and CDR2 is YFSETQ. CDR3 length: 14 residues. The CDR3 loop reads CASSLVASVYEQYF. CDR3 nucleotide sequence: TGCGCCAGCAGCTTGGTAGCTAGCGTCTACGAGCAGTACTTC.

The chain combines TRBV5-1 with TRBJ2-7, with 9 bases that match TRBD1. Germline-derived CDR1 and CDR2 are SGHRS and YFSETQ. J lost 6 bases, V lost 4 bases, and 11 bases had no gene match. The CDR3 spans 15 residues. The CDR3: CASSVDRGGQAEQYF. CDR3 DNA: TGCGCCAGCAGCGTGGACAGGGGCGGCCAGGCCGAGCAGTACTTC. The full variable domain, completed using reference TRBV5-1 and TRBJ2-7, is KAGVTQTPRYLIKTRGQQVTLSCSPISGHRSVSWYQQTPGQGLQFLFEYFSETQRNKGNFPGRFSGRQFSNSRSEMNVSTLELGDSALYLCASSVDRGGQAEQYFGPGTRLTVT.

The chain combines TRBV7-2 with TRBJ1-1, with D perhaps matching TRBD1 (5 bases). V was clipped by 6 bases and J by 3 bases, with 17 bases between them. Germline V CDR1 and CDR2: SGHTA, FQGNSA. The CDR3 contains 15 residues. This chain's CDR3 is CASRLNAGWDTEAFF. For the CDR3, the DNA is TGTGCCAGCAGACTGAACGCAGGGTGGGACACTGAAGCTTTCTTT.

The V gene is TRBV4-2, the J gene TRBJ1-4, with D tentatively TRBD1 (5 bases). V was clipped by 0 bases and J by 5 bases, with 19 bases between them. This CDR3 spans 18 amino acids. CDR1 and CDR2 (germline): LGHNA, YNFKEQ. CDR3 protein: CASSQDVQGQFSNEKLFF. In DNA form, the CDR3 reads TGTGCCAGCAGCCAAGACGTGCAGGGCCAATTTTCGAATGAAAAACTGTTTTTT.